This paragraph reports one T cell receptor (beta chain). This sample stems from a study of control samples from healthy donors and cancer patients. The germline gives CDR1 SGHVS, CDR2 FQNEAQ. The V and J ends lost 5 bases and 5 bases respectively, with 10 bases between them. This CDR3 comprises 13 residues. Sequencing was performed with immunoSEQ multiplex PCR; in TCRdb, only in-frame clones are kept and a portion is missing. The table lists roughly 160,000 clones, just over 85% of them singletons. The V gene is TRBV7-8, the J gene TRBJ2-1; no clear D. The material sequenced was blood. This TCR was sampled from a woman in her twenties or thirties in good health. This chain's CDR3 is CASSPRAHNEQFF. CDR3 coding DNA: TGTGCCAGCAGCCCCCGGGCCCACAATGAGCAGTTCTTC.